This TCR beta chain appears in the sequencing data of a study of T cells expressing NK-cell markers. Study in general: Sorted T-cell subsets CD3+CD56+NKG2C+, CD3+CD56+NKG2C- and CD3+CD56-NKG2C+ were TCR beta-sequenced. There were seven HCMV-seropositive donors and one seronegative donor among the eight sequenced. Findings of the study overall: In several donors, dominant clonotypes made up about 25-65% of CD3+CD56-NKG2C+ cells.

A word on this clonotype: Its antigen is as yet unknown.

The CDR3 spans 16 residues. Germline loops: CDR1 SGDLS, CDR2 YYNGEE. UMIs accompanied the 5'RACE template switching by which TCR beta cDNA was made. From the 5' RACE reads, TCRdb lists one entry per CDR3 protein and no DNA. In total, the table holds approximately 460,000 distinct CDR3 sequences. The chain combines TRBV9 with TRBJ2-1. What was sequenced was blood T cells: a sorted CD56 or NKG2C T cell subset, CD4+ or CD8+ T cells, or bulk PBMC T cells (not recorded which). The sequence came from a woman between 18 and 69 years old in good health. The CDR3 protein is CASSLSREFPYNEQFF.